Listed here are 27 T cell receptor beta chains from one sample, sequenced in a study of blood T cell repertoires in COVID-19. Clones were sequenced by immunoSEQ multiplex PCR, and TCRdb holds only the in-frame ones, with some missing. The data show under 250,000 clones, approximately 91% seen once. Sequenced: peripheral blood. These receptors were taken from a man in his forties or fifties with acute or convalescent COVID-19.

The chain links TRBV6-5 to TRBJ1-2, with a weak D call TRBD1 (5 bases). Germline V CDR1 and CDR2: MNHEY, SVGAGI. This CDR3 is 15 amino acids long. Trimming removed 5 bases from V and 0 bases from J, with 13 bases in between. CDR3 in DNA: TGTGCCAGCAGTCCTCTCAAGACAGCTAACTATGGCTACACCTTC. It is translated as CASSPLKTANYGYTF.

This chain uses TRBV7-2 with TRBJ2-2, with no clear D. Germline values: CDR1 SGHTA, CDR2 FQGNSA. The CDR3 spans 16 residues. The germline V and J ends were trimmed by 3 bases and 0 bases, with 11 bases remaining between them. The CDR3 DNA reads TGTGCCAGCAGCTTGCAGTATCAGGCGAACACCGGGGAGCTGTTTTTT. Its protein product is CASSLQYQANTGELFF.

V usage is TRBV7-6 and J usage is TRBJ2-5; D is undetermined. V lost 2 bases, J lost 5 bases, and 15 bases lay in between. CDR1 and CDR2 (germline): SGHVS, FNYEAQ. This CDR3 has 15 residues. The CDR3 DNA follows: TGTGCCAGCAGCTTAACGGCTAGTCCAACGGAGACCCAGTACTTC. Its protein product is CASSLTASPTETQYF.

V gene TRBV7-2 combines with J gene TRBJ2-7; tentative D call: TRBD2 (5 bases). The CDR3 runs to 15 residues. V dropped 5 bases and J dropped 0 bases, with 14 bases sitting between them. In germline, CDR1 is SGHTA, CDR2 FQGNSA. CDR3: CASSERAGSSYEQYF. The DNA of the CDR3 is TGTGCCAGCAGCGAGAGGGCGGGTAGCTCCTACGAGCAGTACTTC.

This sequence joins TRBV6-5 and TRBJ2-3, with TRBD1 as a possible D gene (6 bases). Trimming removed 3 bases from V and 2 bases from J, with 15 bases in between. This CDR3 region has 16 residues. From germline, CDR1 is MNHEY and CDR2 SVGAGI. The DNA of the CDR3 is TGTGCCAGCAGTTATTGGTCCACAGGGACCACAGATACGCAGTATTTT. Amino acid sequence: CASSYWSTGTTDTQYF.

The CDR3 region has the DNA TGCGCCAGCAGCCCGGGACTAGCGGGCTGGGCTAGGGAGCAGTACTTC. Its translation is CASSPGLAGWAREQYF. The genes are TRBV4-1 and TRBJ2-7; 12 bases map to TRBD2. CDR1 is MGHRA, CDR2 YSYEKL, per germline. The CDR3 covers 16 residues. Trimming removed 4 bases from V and 7 bases from J; junction bases left unmatched: 11.

The V gene is TRBV4-3, the J gene TRBJ2-5; TRBD2 matches at 11 bases. Germline CDR1 is LGHNA and CDR2 is YSLEER. Unmatched junction bases numbered 11, after V lost 1 base and J lost 1 base. This CDR3 contains 19 residues. The CDR3 DNA reads as TGCGCCAGCAGCCAAGGTCGTAGCGGGAGGGTGGGGTTCCAAGAGACCCAGTACTTC. Residues: CASSQGRSGRVGFQETQYF.

The J gene is TRBJ2-3, the V gene TRBV11-3; TRBD2 aligns across 10 bases. CDR1 is SGHNT and CDR2 is YENEEA in the germline V gene. V lost 5 bases to trimming and J lost 6 bases; unmatched junction nucleotides: 14. The CDR3 consists of 17 residues. CDR3 residues: CASSITSGVPGGDTQYF. CDR3 coding DNA: TGTGCCAGCAGCATCACTAGCGGGGTCCCTGGGGGGGATACGCAGTATTTT. The full variable domain, completed using reference TRBV11-3 and TRBJ2-3, is EAGVVQSPRYKIIEKKQPVAFWCNPISGHNTLYWYLQNLGQGPELLIRYENEEAVDDSQLPKDRFSAERLKGVDSTLKIQPAELGDSAVYLCASSITSGVPGGDTQYFGPGTRLTVL.

The chain combines TRBV5-4 with TRBJ2-6; possible D gene TRBD1, 5 bases. V lost 0 bases and J 3 bases, leaving 13 bases between the germline ends. The CDR3 is made up of 17 amino acids. Germline V CDR1 and CDR2: SGHNT, YYREEE (reference sequence). The CDR3 region is CASSLGSGMSGANVLTF. Here the CDR3 DNA reads TGTGCCAGCAGCTTGGGGTCAGGGATGAGTGGGGCCAACGTCCTGACTTTC.

The chain has TRBV7-2 and TRBJ2-7, with 7 bases lining up with TRBD2. The CDR3 has 14 residues. J gave up 4 bases and V 5 bases, and 8 bases lay outside the gene matches. Per the germline V gene, CDR1 is SGHTA and CDR2 is FQGNSA. CDR3 in amino acids: CASSPGGGVYEQYF. In nucleotides, the CDR3 is TGTGCCAGCAGCCCGGGAGGCGGCGTGTACGAGCAGTACTTC.

The J gene is TRBJ1-2, the V gene TRBV18; 9 bases map to TRBD1. CDR1 KGHSH and CDR2 LQKENI come from the germline V gene. V was pared by 3 bases and J by 6 bases, with 5 bases of the junction left unmatched. CDR3 length equals 14 residues. CDR3 bases: TGTGCCAGCTCACCCCGGGACAGGGATCATGGCTACACCTTC. Amino acid sequence: CASSPRDRDHGYTF. Using reference TRBV18 and TRBJ1-2 for the parts outside the CDR3, the full variable domain is NAGVMQNPRHLVRRRGQEARLRCSPMKGHSHVYWYRQLPEEGLKFMVYLQKENIIDESGMPKERFSAEFPKEGPSILRIQQVVRGDSAAYFCASSPRDRDHGYTFGSGTRLTVV.

V is TRBV27 and J is TRBJ2-7; tentative D call: TRBD1 (6 bases). V dropped 5 bases and J dropped 5 bases, with 22 bases sitting between them. The CDR3 extends over 16 amino acids. Germline assignment: CDR1 MNHEY and CDR2 SMNVEV (reference sequence). The CDR3 here is CASSPDLLQGGNEQYF. In DNA form, the CDR3 reads TGTGCCAGCAGTCCCGACCTGTTACAGGGTGGAAACGAGCAGTACTTC.

The chain combines TRBV11-3 with TRBJ2-1; D possibly corresponds to TRBD2 (6 bases). The V and J ends lost 0 bases and 4 bases respectively, with 13 bases between them. The length of the CDR3 is 16 residues. CDR1 is SGHNT and CDR2 is YENEEA in the germline V gene. The CDR3 sequence: CASSLDGGSEYNEQFF. The CDR3 nucleotides read TGTGCCAGCAGCTTAGATGGGGGGAGCGAGTACAATGAGCAGTTCTTC.

The V gene is TRBV19, the J gene TRBJ2-7, with 7 bases matching TRBD2. Trimming removed 1 base from V and 2 bases from J; junction bases left unmatched: 11. The CDR3 has 17 residues. Germline CDR1 LNHDA, CDR2 SQIVND (reference sequence). CDR3 DNA sequence: TGTGCCAGTAGTATAGGGTTCGTGCGGGGGACCCCCTACGAGCAGTACTTC. Protein: CASSIGFVRGTPYEQYF.

In the case of this clone: One end of the junction does not line up with germline, which may come from a read error. The V gene is TRBV2, the J gene TRBJ1-6, with D tentatively TRBD1 (5 bases). CDR1 is SNHLY and CDR2 is FYNNEI in the germline V gene. The CDR3 covers 16 residues. CDR3: CASSDPTGEYNSPLHF. The DNA of the CDR3 is TGTGCCAGCAGTGATCCTACAGGAGAGTATAATTCACCCCTTCACTTT.

This sequence joins TRBV7-9 and TRBJ1-6; D unclear. This CDR3 is built from 14 residues. Germline V gene sequence: CDR1 SEHNR, CDR2 FQNEAQ (reference sequence). The V gene lost 4 bases and the J gene lost 10 bases, with 14 bases spanning the gap. In nucleotides, the CDR3 is TGTGCCAGCAGCTCTACCGGACTGCGATCACCCCTCCACTTT. Protein sequence: CASSSTGLRSPLHF.

This clone was counted once. The genes are TRBV18 and TRBJ2-7, with 10 bases that match TRBD2. Per the germline V gene, CDR1 is KGHSH and CDR2 is LQKENI. The CDR3 sequence is 16 residues long. Trimming took 6 bases from V and 2 from J; bases not matched to a gene: 10. CDR3 amino acids: CASSPTGSGGPYEQYF. The DNA of the CDR3 is TGTGCCAGCTCCCCCACGGGTAGCGGGGGGCCCTACGAGCAGTACTTC.

The chain links TRBV6-5 to TRBJ2-3, with D possibly matching TRBD2 (6 bases). Trimming removed 3 bases at V and 3 bases at J, with 13 bases between. This CDR3 contains 15 residues. Germline values: CDR1 MNHEY, CDR2 SVGAGI. CDR3 DNA sequence: TGTGCCAGCAGTTATCCCTACGGGGGTACAGATACGCAGTATTTT. Amino acids: CASSYPYGGTDTQYF.

The V and J genes are TRBV9 and TRBJ1-6; D is ambiguous. The germline gives CDR1 SGDLS, CDR2 YYNGEE. V lost 0 bases to trimming and J lost 5 bases, with 9 bases between them. The length of the CDR3 is 15 residues. The CDR3 coding sequence is TGTGCCAGCAGCGTAGGGCGGGGTAATAATTCACCCCTCCACTTT. Translating it yields CASSVGRGNNSPLHF. Together with reference TRBV9 and TRBJ1-6, the CDR3 gives the full variable domain: DSGVTQTPKHLITATGQRVTLRCSPRSGDLSVYWYQQSLDQGLQFLIQYYNGEERAKGNILERFSAQQFPDLHSELNLSSLELGDSALYFCASSVGRGNNSPLHFGNGTRLTVT.

The CDR3, as DNA: TGTGCCAGCAGTTTCGCGGACAGGGGGAATTCACCCCTCCACTTT. Translated, it gives CASSFADRGNSPLHF. This sequence joins TRBV27 and TRBJ1-6; 10 nucleotides agree with TRBD1. Trimming took 3 bases from V and 7 from J; bases not matched to a gene: 3. CDR1 is MNHEY and CDR2 is SMNVEV in the germline V gene (reference sequence). The length of the CDR3 is 15 residues.

This rearrangement joins TRBV9 to TRBJ2-2; D remains unclear. V was clipped by 6 bases and J by 1 base, with 4 bases between them. Germline CDR1 reads SGDLS; CDR2 reads YYNGEE. The CDR3 is 12 residues long. CDR3 sequence: CASTLNTGELFF. CDR3 nucleotide sequence: TGTGCCAGCACCTTGAACACCGGGGAGCTGTTTTTT.

CDR3 sequence: CAWSVAVRNSPLHF. CDR3 bases: TGTGCCTGGAGTGTGGCCGTCCGAAATTCACCCCTCCACTTT. The rearrangement uses TRBV30 and TRBJ1-6; no reliable D call. Germline V gene sequence: CDR1 GTSNPN, CDR2 SVGIG (reference sequence). The ends were cut back, 0 bases at V and 7 bases at J, with 10 bases in the middle. This CDR3 is built from 14 residues.

This sequence joins TRBV7-8 and TRBJ2-5, with TRBD2 matching 7 bases. Germline assignment: CDR1 SGHVS and CDR2 FQNEAQ. With V trimmed by 0 bases and J by 1 base, 8 bases remained unmatched. This CDR3 has 17 residues. The DNA for the CDR3 is TGTGCCAGCAGCTTAGCCCACGGCGGGAGCCTCCAAGAGACCCAGTACTTC. Protein: CASSLAHGGSLQETQYF.

The chain uses TRBV18 and TRBJ2-2, with D possibly TRBD1 on 6 matching bases. Germline loops: CDR1 KGHSH, CDR2 LQKENI. This CDR3 is 16 amino acids long. Trimming took 3 bases from V and 5 from J, leaving 16 bases between them. This CDR3 is CASSPGTPRRTGELFF. The DNA of the CDR3 is TGTGCCAGCTCACCCGGGACACCTCGGAGGACCGGGGAGCTGTTTTTT. Variable domain in full (rest from reference TRBV18 and TRBJ2-2): NAGVMQNPRHLVRRRGQEARLRCSPMKGHSHVYWYRQLPEEGLKFMVYLQKENIIDESGMPKERFSAEFPKEGPSILRIQQVVRGDSAAYFCASSPGTPRRTGELFFGEGSRLTVL.

The chain employs TRBV13 and TRBJ1-2, with D possibly being TRBD1 (5 bases). CDR1 is PRHDT, CDR2 FYEKMQ, per germline (reference sequence). The length of the CDR3 is 16 residues. V was shortened by 3 bases and J by 8 bases, with 22 bases between the two germline ends. CDR3 DNA: TGTGCCAGCAGCTTGAGCAGGGCGATGGAGTCCTGGGGCTACACCTTC. Its translation: CASSLSRAMESWGYTF.

V is TRBV3-1 (or the pseudogene TRBV3-2) and J is TRBJ2-1, with 10 bases that match TRBD1. The V and J ends lost 1 base and 6 bases, in that order; junction bases with no gene match: 6. The CDR3 has 16 amino acids. Germline V gene sequence: CDR1 LGHDT, CDR2 YNNKEL (reference sequence). The DNA for the CDR3 is TGTGCCAGCAGCCAAGGTTTCGGGACAGGGGCCAATGAGCAGTTCTTC. It encodes CASSQGFGTGANEQFF.

This clone was counted once. The rearrangement uses TRBV11-2 and TRBJ2-5; no firm D call. Germline V gene lookup returns CDR1 SGHAT and CDR2 FQNNGV. Trimming removed 5 bases from V and 5 bases from J, with 9 bases in between. The length of the CDR3 is 12 residues. The CDR3 DNA reads as TGTGCCAGCAGCGCCTCTAGTGAGACCCAGTACTTC. It encodes CASSASSETQYF. The entire variable domain, with the rest obtained from reference TRBV11-2 and TRBJ2-5, is as follows: EAGVAQSPRYKIIEKRQSVAFWCNPISGHATLYWYQQILGQGPKLLIQFQNNGVVDDSQLPKDRFSAERLKGVDSTLKIQPAKLEDSAVYLCASSASSETQYFGPGTRLLVL.